A single sample gave rise to the 7 T cell receptor beta chains below, sequenced in a study of technical replicates of blood from a handful of donors (dated by TCRdb to the late 2010s). Receptors were amplified or captured by the immunoSEQ multiplex PCR assay. In its TCRdb copy, this immuneACCESS table keeps in-frame sequences only and misses some clones. Where compared with another copy, unresolved V genes explain less than half of these, and the others have no known cause. The sample table holds about 80,000 clones, of which about nine tenths were seen once. The top ten constitute approximately 0.4% of the sample. Sequenced sample: T cells isolated from PBMCs. The receptors shown here come from a human donor in good health.

This chain links TRBV5-4 with TRBJ2-7; 7 bases align to TRBD1. CDR3 length: 15 residues. With V trimmed by 4 bases and J by 0 bases, 7 bases remained unmatched. Germline CDR1 SGHNT, CDR2 YYREEE (reference sequence). The CDR3 protein is CASSRDSVVSYEQYF. CDR3 DNA: TGTGCCAGCAGCCGGGACAGTGTCGTCTCCTACGAGCAGTACTTC. Full variable domain (rest looked up from reference TRBV5-4 and TRBJ2-7): ETGVTQSPTHLIKTRGQQVTLRCSSQSGHNTVSWYQQALGQGPQFIFQYYREEENGRGNFPPRFSGLQFPNYSSELNVNALELDDSALYLCASSRDSVVSYEQYFGPGTRLTVT.

The chain joins TRBV4-3 to TRBJ1-4, with D maybe TRBD1 (6 bases). Germline V gives CDR1 LGHNA, CDR2 YSLEER. V was shortened by 3 bases and J by 0 bases, with 11 bases between the two germline ends. The CDR3 runs to 16 residues. Here the CDR3 DNA reads TGCGCCAGCAGCCAGCGGACAGCTGCAACTAATGAAAAACTGTTTTTT. Translating gives CASSQRTAATNEKLFF.

This sequence joins TRBV25-1 and TRBJ2-1, with a tentative D call TRBD2 (5 bases). Germline CDR1 reads MGHDK; CDR2 reads SYGVNS. With 7 bases removed from V and 2 bases from J, the gap between germline ends came to 15 bases. The CDR3 is 15 amino acids. The CDR3 here is CASTPSGIPYNEQFF. The CDR3 region has the DNA TGTGCCAGCACCCCCTCGGGGATTCCCTACAATGAGCAGTTCTTC. The full variable domain, in which reference TRBV25-1 and TRBJ2-1 provide the parts outside the CDR3, is EADIYQTPRYLVIGTGKKITLECSQTMGHDKMYWYQQDPGMELHLIHYSYGVNSTEKGDLSSESTVSRIRTEHFPLTLESARPSHTSQYLCASTPSGIPYNEQFFGPGTRLTVL.

The V gene is TRBV6-1, the J gene TRBJ1-3; a weak D match, TRBD1 (6 bases). The CDR3 sequence is 14 residues long. Per germline, CDR1 MNHNS and CDR2 SASEGT. The V gene lost 5 bases and the J gene lost 4 bases, with 12 bases spanning the gap. CDR3 in DNA: TGTGCCAGCAGTCAGGGGTCTGGAGGAAACACCATATATTTT. This gives the protein CASSQGSGGNTIYF.

The chain combines TRBV5-1 with TRBJ2-1; D perhaps matches TRBD1 (6 bases). Deletions cut 1 base from V and 0 bases from J, with 8 bases between. This CDR3 contains 15 residues. Germline V gene lookup returns CDR1 SGHRS and CDR2 YFSETQ. The chain's CDR3 is CASSLMDSSYNEQFF. The CDR3 DNA is TGCGCCAGCAGCTTGATGGACAGCTCCTACAATGAGCAGTTCTTC.

This clone was seen just once. V and J are TRBV19 and TRBJ1-1; no firm D call. The CDR3 runs 15 residues. Trimming removed 7 bases at V and 1 base at J, with 16 bases between. The germline CDR1 and CDR2 sequences are LNHDA and SQIVND (reference sequence). CDR3 sequence: CASIHAPAGNTEAFF. The DNA of the CDR3 is TGTGCCAGTATTCACGCACCGGCGGGGAACACTGAAGCTTTCTTT.

The chain employs TRBV6-5 and TRBJ2-7; TRBD1 is a possible D gene (6 bases). CDR3 length: 15 residues. Deletions cut 5 bases from V and 2 bases from J, with 16 bases between. Germline V gives CDR1 MNHEY, CDR2 SVGAGI. CDR3: CASSTPGHGPYEQYF. In DNA, the CDR3 is TGTGCCAGCAGTACCCCGGGACATGGGCCCTACGAGCAGTACTTC.